A single sample gave rise to the 19 T cell receptor beta chains below, sequenced in a study of blood T cell repertoires in COVID-19. Sequencing was performed with immunoSEQ multiplex PCR; in TCRdb, only in-frame clones are kept and a portion is missing. The data contain approximately 460,000 clones, roughly 87% of them singletons. Sequencing was carried out using peripheral blood. The receptors come from a man aged 18 to 30 with COVID-19, enrolled during active disease.

A single count supports this clone. This rearrangement joins TRBV18 to TRBJ2-2, with TRBD1 identical over 9 bases. Germline CDR1 and CDR2: KGHSH and LQKENI. This CDR3 region has 15 residues. The V and J ends lost 3 bases and 5 bases, in that order; junction bases with no gene match: 4. In DNA form, the CDR3 reads TGTGCCAGCTCACCGGACAGGGGTCGAACCGGGGAGCTGTTTTTT. It codes for CASSPDRGRTGELFF.

The V call is TRBV15, the J call TRBJ2-3; no clear D gene. The V gene's germline CDR1 is LNHNV and CDR2 YYDKDF (reference sequence). The CDR3 sequence is 14 residues long. V lost 1 base to trimming and J lost 6 bases, with 11 bases between them. In DNA, the CDR3 is TGTGCCACCAGCAGAGGTGGTAGTTTGGATACGCAGTATTTT. Its translation is CATSRGGSLDTQYF.

This chain joins TRBV3-1 (or the pseudogene TRBV3-2) and TRBJ1-2; 10 bases fit TRBD1. Germline assignment: CDR1 LGHDT and CDR2 YNNKEL (reference sequence). The CDR3 totals 15 residues. J gave up 6 bases and V 4 bases, and 8 bases lay outside the gene matches. The CDR3, as DNA: TGTGCCAGCAGCCGGGGGGCCGGACAGGGGGATGGCTACACCTTC. Its translation is CASSRGAGQGDGYTF.

The J gene is TRBJ1-6, the V gene TRBV19; weak D call: TRBD1 (6 bases). The germline gives CDR1 LNHDA, CDR2 SQIVND (reference sequence). V was trimmed by 8 bases and J by 8 bases, leaving 19 bases between them. This CDR3 spans 15 amino acids. The CDR3: CASGGGRRTHSPLHF. In nucleotides, the CDR3 is TGTGCCAGTGGGGGGGGCCGAAGAACCCATTCACCCCTCCACTTT.

The chain employs TRBV13 and TRBJ2-7; the D gene is possibly TRBD1 (6 bases). The V gene lost 4 bases and the J gene lost 3 bases, with 10 bases spanning the gap. The CDR3 length is 13 residues. Germline V gene sequence: CDR1 PRHDT, CDR2 FYEKMQ (reference sequence). The CDR3 loop reads CASSSWDNYEQYF. The DNA for the CDR3 is TGTGCCAGCAGCTCCTGGGACAACTACGAGCAGTACTTC.

V usage is TRBV12-3 or TRBV12-4 and J usage is TRBJ2-5; perhaps TRBD2 as D (5 bases). The CDR3 length is 13 residues. Between the trimmed V and J ends, which lost 6 bases and 2 bases, there was a span of 10 bases. In nucleotides, the CDR3 is TGTGCCAGCAGCCGGGGATCGCAAGAGACCCAGTACTTC. This encodes CASSRGSQETQYF.

V usage is TRBV6-1 and J usage is TRBJ1-4; D may be TRBD1 (6 bases). The CDR3 extends over 15 amino acids. V was shortened by 2 bases and J by 8 bases, with 15 bases between the two germline ends. Germline V lookup: CDR1 MNHNS, CDR2 SASEGT. The CDR3: CASSELRGRGEKLFF. The CDR3, as DNA: TGTGCCAGCAGTGAATTGAGGGGGAGAGGGGAAAAACTGTTTTTT.

This chain connects TRBV12-3 or TRBV12-4 to TRBJ1-1; D unclear. The germline V and J ends were trimmed by 0 bases and 6 bases, with 5 bases remaining between them. The CDR3 is 12 residues long. The CDR3 nucleotides are TGTGCCAGCAGTTTAGCCACAGCTGAAGCTTTCTTT. Protein: CASSLATAEAFF.

This chain links TRBV5-1 with TRBJ2-2, with TRBD1 matching 12 bases. The CDR3 length is 15 residues. The V segment lost 4 bases and the J segment 8 bases; nucleotides outside the gene matches: 6. Germline V gene lookup returns CDR1 SGHRS and CDR2 YFSETQ. The CDR3 DNA reads as TGCGCCAGCAGCCCGGGACAGGGGGCGCTTGGGGAGCTGTTTTTT. As protein: CASSPGQGALGELFF. Using reference TRBV5-1 and TRBJ2-2 for the parts outside the CDR3, the full variable domain is KAGVTQTPRYLIKTRGQQVTLSCSPISGHRSVSWYQQTPGQGLQFLFEYFSETQRNKGNFPGRFSGRQFSNSRSEMNVSTLELGDSALYLCASSPGQGALGELFFGEGSRLTVL.

The chain is built from TRBV2 and TRBJ2-7; TRBD1 is a possible D gene (6 bases). The CDR3 is 14 residues long. Germline V gene lookup returns CDR1 SNHLY and CDR2 FYNNEI. Trimming took 6 bases from V and 1 from J, leaving 13 bases between them. CDR3 bases: TGTGCCAGCAGCTCGGAGCAGGGGTCCTACGAGCAGTACTTC. Residues: CASSSEQGSYEQYF.

The chain uses TRBV5-5 and TRBJ2-5; 13 bases line up with TRBD2. Germline-derived CDR1 and CDR2 are SGHKS and YYEKEE (reference sequence). The CDR3 contains 14 residues. V lost 3 bases and J lost 5; bases outside the gene matches: 1. The DNA for the CDR3 is TGTGCCAGCAGCTCGGGACTAGCGGGGGAGACCCAGTACTTC. Its protein product is CASSSGLAGETQYF.

A word on this clone: Other DNA sequences in the same sample also yield this CDR3. The chain employs TRBV11-2 and TRBJ1-5; 10 bases are shared with TRBD1. CDR1 SGHAT and CDR2 FQNNGV come from the germline V gene. CDR3 size: 15 residues. V was pared by 5 bases and J by 2 bases, with 3 bases of the junction left unmatched. The CDR3 region is CASSPGTGGNQPQHF. The CDR3 nucleotides read TGTGCCAGCAGCCCCGGGACAGGGGGCAATCAGCCCCAGCATTTT.

The chain has TRBV2 and TRBJ2-6, with D unresolved. The CDR3 sequence is 16 residues long. V lost 3 bases and J 0 bases, leaving 9 bases between the germline ends. Germline CDR1 is SNHLY and CDR2 is FYNNEI. The CDR3 protein is CASSENEASGANVLTF. The CDR3 nucleotides are TGTGCCAGCAGTGAGAACGAAGCCTCTGGGGCCAACGTCCTGACTTTC. Full variable domain (outside the CDR3, taken from reference TRBV2 and TRBJ2-6): EPEVTQTPSHQVTQMGQEVILRCVPISNHLYFYWYRQILGQKVEFLVSFYNNEISEKSEIFDDQFSVERPDGSNFTLKIRSTKLEDSAMYFCASSENEASGANVLTFGAGSRLTVL.

The chain couples TRBV5-1 to TRBJ2-7, with 11 positions matching TRBD1. The J segment lost 6 bases and the V segment lost 5 bases, leaving 4 bases of the junction unmatched. The CDR3 sequence is 13 residues long. CDR1 SGHRS and CDR2 YFSETQ come from the germline V gene. CDR3 coding DNA: TGCGCCAGCAGGGGGACAGGGGGGTCCGAGCAGTACTTC. This gives the protein CASRGTGGSEQYF.

V and J are TRBV12-3 or TRBV12-4 and TRBJ1-2; D is ambiguous. The CDR3 is 12 amino acids. The V and J ends lost 3 bases and 5 bases respectively, with 7 bases between them. CDR3 amino acids: CASSLAGYGYTF. In nucleotides, the CDR3 is TGTGCCAGCAGTTTGGCGGGGTATGGCTACACCTTC.

CDR3 nucleotide sequence: TGTGCCAGCAGGACAGGAGATCAGCCCCAGCATTTT. It codes for CASRTGDQPQHF. V usage is TRBV12-3 or TRBV12-4 and J usage is TRBJ1-5; D is possibly TRBD1 (6 bases). Trimming took off 6 bases at V and 5 bases at J, with 8 bases between the two ends. This CDR3 region has 12 residues.

The V and J genes are TRBV7-2 and TRBJ2-7; D possibly corresponds to TRBD2 (5 bases). Germline CDR1 reads SGHTA; CDR2 reads FQGNSA. The CDR3 contains 13 residues. The V and J ends lost 2 bases and 2 bases respectively, with 7 bases between them. The CDR3 nucleotides are TGTGCCAGCAGCTTAAGGCGGGCCTACGAGCAGTACTTC. As protein: CASSLRRAYEQYF.

This chain uses TRBV29-1 with TRBJ2-5; D is possibly TRBD1 (6 bases). This CDR3 is built from 12 residues. V was clipped by 6 bases and J by 2 bases, with 10 bases between them. Germline CDR1 is SQVTM and CDR2 is ANQGSEA. In nucleotides, the CDR3 is TGCAGCGTACAGGGAGCACAAGAGACCCAGTACTTC. It encodes CSVQGAQETQYF.

V usage is TRBV4-1 and J usage is TRBJ2-6; D is possibly TRBD1 (5 bases). The V gene lost 2 bases and the J gene lost 0 bases, with 11 bases spanning the gap. Germline V lookup: CDR1 MGHRA, CDR2 YSYEKL. The CDR3 extends over 17 amino acids. In DNA form, the CDR3 reads TGCGCCAGCAGCCAAACAGGTGCTCCCTCTGGGGCCAACGTCCTGACTTTC. Its translation is CASSQTGAPSGANVLTF.